One sample yielded the 10 T cell receptor beta chains listed below, sequenced in a study of T cell responses to AZD1222 COVID-19 vaccine. Sequencing used immunoSEQ multiplex PCR; TCRdb keeps in-frame clones, though not all of them. The sample lists some 150,000 clones, more than 75% seen once, with roughly a tenth in the top ten. The source material was peripheral blood, sampled 28 days after the second AZD1222 dose. These receptor sequences come from an adult who received the AZD1222 COVID-19 vaccine.

The rearrangement uses TRBV9 and TRBJ2-2; 10 positions agree with TRBD2. Germline assignment: CDR1 SGDLS and CDR2 YYNGEE. There are 16 residues in the CDR3. J lost 5 bases, V lost 3 bases, and 7 bases had no gene match. CDR3 sequence reads: CASSAPSGSVTGELFF. The CDR3 DNA reads TGTGCCAGCAGCGCCCCTAGCGGGAGCGTGACCGGGGAGCTGTTTTTT.

The rearrangement uses TRBV7-2 and TRBJ1-1, with a weak D call TRBD1 (6 bases). This CDR3 contains 14 residues. Between the trimmed V and J ends, which lost 8 bases and 5 bases, there was a span of 18 bases. CDR1 and CDR2 from the germline V gene are SGHTA and FQGNSA. The CDR3 sequence: CASRIRGAETEAFF. The CDR3 DNA reads TGTGCCAGCCGCATTCGGGGGGCGGAGACTGAAGCTTTCTTT.

This sequence joins TRBV10-3 and TRBJ1-6; TRBD1 is a possible D gene (6 bases). Deletions cut 3 bases from V and 7 bases from J, with 7 bases between. The CDR3 consists of 13 residues. Germline V lookup: CDR1 ENHRY, CDR2 SYGVKD. The CDR3 loop reads CAISEQGNSPLHF. The CDR3 region has the DNA TGTGCCATCAGTGAACAGGGAAATTCACCCCTCCACTTT.

The chain uses TRBV20-1 and TRBJ2-5; no clear D. Germline V gene lookup returns CDR1 DFQATT and CDR2 SNEGSKA (reference sequence). CDR3 length: 11 amino acids. V lost 3 bases and J 5 bases, leaving 7 bases between the germline ends. The CDR3 reads CSASDIETQYF. The CDR3 bases are TGCAGTGCTAGCGATATTGAGACCCAGTACTTC.

V gene TRBV7-2 combines with J gene TRBJ1-1; the D is unclear. Per germline, CDR1 SGHTA and CDR2 FQGNSA. The CDR3 loop spans 12 amino acids. The V end lost 1 base, the J end lost 5 bases, and 5 bases lay between the germline ends. The DNA of the CDR3 is TGTGCCAGCAGCTTAGTTCGGACTGAAGCTTTCTTT. It yields the protein CASSLVRTEAFF.

This chain joins TRBV30 and TRBJ1-6; D is uncertain. V lost 4 bases, J lost 10 bases, and 14 bases lay in between. Per the germline V gene, CDR1 is GTSNPN and CDR2 is SVGIG (reference sequence). CDR3 length: 13 amino acids. The CDR3 loop reads CAWIGPFGSPLHF. CDR3 nucleotide sequence: TGTGCCTGGATTGGACCGTTTGGATCACCCCTCCACTTT. Drawing the rest from reference TRBV30 and TRBJ1-6, the complete variable domain is SQTIHQWPATLVQPVGSPLSLECTVEGTSNPNLYWYRQAAGRGLQLLFYSVGIGQISSEVPQNLSASRPQDRQFILSSKKLLLSDSGFYLCAWIGPFGSPLHFGNGTRLTVT.

This clone was picked up one time. The chain combines TRBV7-2 with TRBJ2-7; TRBD2 agrees at 10 bases. The trim removed 4 bases at V and 7 bases at J, leaving 10 bases unmatched. CDR1 and CDR2 (germline): SGHTA, FQGNSA. The CDR3 runs to 15 residues. The CDR3 loop is CASSSAGAGGGEQYF. The CDR3, as DNA: TGTGCCAGCAGCTCAGCAGGAGCGGGAGGGGGGGAGCAGTACTTC.

The gene calls are TRBV5-4 and TRBJ2-1; 9 bases agree with TRBD1. V lost 4 bases, J lost 5 bases, and 1 base stayed unmatched. Germline assignment: CDR1 SGHNT and CDR2 YYREEE (reference sequence). This CDR3 is 13 amino acids long. CDR3 region: CASSRTGDNEQFF. DNA for the CDR3: TGTGCCAGCAGCCGGACAGGGGACAATGAGCAGTTCTTC.

DNA for the CDR3: TGTGCCAGCAGCCAAGATTTAGTTAATGAGCAGTTCTTC. This translates into CASSQDLVNEQFF. The chain recombines TRBV3-1 (or the pseudogene TRBV3-2) with TRBJ2-1; the D is unclear. V was trimmed by 0 bases and J by 7 bases, leaving 7 bases between them. From germline, CDR1 is LGHDT and CDR2 YNNKEL (reference sequence). The CDR3 has 13 residues.

The CDR3 coding sequence is TGTGCCAGCAGCGTGGACAGGTTGGAGGCAGATACGCAGTATTTT. This translates into CASSVDRLEADTQYF. This chain joins TRBV9 and TRBJ2-3; 7 nucleotides agree with TRBD1. Germline V gene lookup returns CDR1 SGDLS and CDR2 YYNGEE. The V gene end was trimmed by 2 bases and the J gene end by 4 bases; junction bases not matched to a gene: 7. The CDR3 has 15 residues.